This entry is about one TCR beta chain. Its antigen is as yet unknown. Relative to the germline gene, one junction end is altered; a read error may explain this. This sample stems from a study of blood T cells in healthy people across ages. Regarding the study as a whole: Researchers judged that diversity estimates from one million T cells fell short of true values.

Alongside a J-beta primer mix, a sample-barcoded 5' primer served in a second PCR lasting about 7 to 11 cycles. CDR3-containing paired-end reads numbered at least 3 million in each sample. In TCRdb, the 5' RACE reads were re-called with MiXCR into one record per CDR3 protein. In the table there are approximately 320,000 distinct CDR3 sequences, 25% to 30% of which are singletons. The CDR3 sequence is 12 residues long. Germline CDR1 reads SNHLY; CDR2 reads FYNNEI. This sequence was found in a woman aged 70-85 years in good health. The material sequenced was blood. The chain recombines TRBV2 with TRBJ1-2; no clear D gene. The CDR3 protein is CASREGHSGYTF. CDR3 nucleotide sequence: TGTGCCAGCAGGGAAGGGCATAGCGGCTACACCTTC.